A selection of T cell receptor beta chains follows, all from one sample in a study of beta chain features in type 1 diabetes. TCRdb's table, derived via immunoSEQ multiplex PCR, lists solely in-frame clones and lacks some. The sample lists just over 600,000 clones, less than 20% seen once, with about 0.093% in the top ten. Sequencing was performed on naive CD4+ T cells from blood. These receptors were collected from a man aged 18 to 29 in good health. Both conserved end residues are part of each CDR3. D genes are given only for firm matches. Size is omitted from some rows. Given values are once, few, many or a class for expanded clones.

>few|TRBV7-2|TRBD1|TRBJ2-3
TGTGCCAGCAGCCGAACCGGGACAGGGAGTGCAGATACGCAGTATTTT
CASSRTGTGSADTQYF
>.|TRBV4-1|.|TRBJ1-5
TGCGCCAGCAGCCAAGATGTCGCGGGGTACGGTCAGCCCCAGCATTTT
CASSQDVAGYGQPQHF
>many|TRBV14|.|TRBJ2-6
TGTGCCAGCAGCCAAGGGTCGTCTGGCTCTGGGGCCAACGTCCTGACTTTC
CASSQGSSGSGANVLTF
>.|TRBV6-4|.|TRBJ1-1
TGTGCCAGCAGGGGTGAGGCAGGGGCCACTGAAGCTTTCTTT
CASRGEAGATEAFF
>.|TRBV7-2|.|TRBJ2-5
TGTGCCAGCAGCTACGACACCGGCCGAGGGAAGGAGACCCAGTACTTC
CASSYDTGRGKETQYF
>.|TRBV7-2|.|TRBJ1-1
TGTGCCAGCAGCTTAGTTTCGGGGGCCGCCACTGAAGCTTTCTTT
CASSLVSGAATEAFF
>few|TRBV7-3|.|TRBJ1-1
TGTGCCAGCAGCCCCGATTTAGGTAGTACTGAAGCTTTCTTT
CASSPDLGSTEAFF
>few|TRBV6-5|.|TRBJ2-4
TGTGCCAGCAGTTTAACTAGGTCTTGGGACATTCAGTACTTC
CASSLTRSWDIQYF
>.|TRBV27|TRBD2|TRBJ2-1
TGTGCCAGCAGTCAGTTCGGGCTAGCGGTCACCTACAATGAGCAGTTCTTC
CASSQFGLAVTYNEQFF
>few|TRBV18|.|TRBJ1-3
TGTGCCAGCTCATTCAGTTACGGCTCTGGAAACACCATATATTTT
CASSFSYGSGNTIYF
>.|TRBV13|TRBD1|TRBJ1-1
TGTGCCAGCAGCTTAGGCCGGACAGGGAAGAGGGCTGAAGCTTTCTTT
CASSLGRTGKRAEAFF
>.|TRBV5-1|.|TRBJ2-3
TGCGCCAGCAGCGTCCGGGCTGCGAGCGCAGATACGCAGTATTTT
CASSVRAASADTQYF
>few|TRBV11-1|TRBD2|TRBJ2-4
TGTGCCAGCAGCTTACACGGGGGGGCCGTGGCCAAAAACATTCAGTACTTC
CASSLHGGAVAKNIQYF
>few|TRBV15|TRBD1|TRBJ2-7
TGTGCCACCAGCTCCCGGACAGGGCCGAACGAGCAGTACTTC
CATSSRTGPNEQYF
>few|TRBV1|.|TRBJ2-7
TGCACCAGCAGCTCCGGACTAGCGGTGTACGAGCAGTACTTC
CTSSSGLAVYEQYF
>.|TRBV5-6|.|TRBJ1-5
TGTGCCAGCAGCCTCGGGGGTTATAGCAATCAGCCCCAGCATTTT
CASSLGGYSNQPQHF
>few|TRBV7-2|TRBD1|TRBJ1-5
TGTGCCAGCAGCTTAGCCGGGACAGGGACTAATCAGCCCCAGCATTTT
CASSLAGTGTNQPQHF
>few|TRBV10-3|.|TRBJ2-1
TGTGCCATCTGTCCGGGACCCACCCTTGAGCAGTTCTTC
CAICPGPTLEQFF
>.|TRBV6-4|TRBD1|TRBJ1-5
TGTGCCAGCAGTTCCCGGGACAGCCCTTATCAGCCCCAGCATTTT
CASSSRDSPYQPQHF
>.|TRBV7-9|.|TRBJ1-1
TGTGCCAGCAGCTTCGGGGCCCCGAACACTGAAGCTTTCTTT
CASSFGAPNTEAFF
>few|TRBV28|.|TRBJ2-7
TGTGCCAGCAGTTTAGTTCAGGGGAGCTCCTACGAGCAGTACTTC
CASSLVQGSSYEQYF
>.|TRBV5-1|TRBD1|TRBJ2-5
TGCGCCAGCAGCTTGCCGCCGGGACAGGGCTACTTC
CASSLPPGQGYF
>.|TRBV28|TRBD2|TRBJ2-5
TGTGCCAGCAGTTTTTTAGCGGGGATTAAAGAGACCCAGTACTTC
CASSFLAGIKETQYF
>few|TRBV28|.|TRBJ1-5
TGTGCCAGCAGGACCCGAGTCGGGACCCAGCATTTT
CASRTRVGTQHF
>.|TRBV4-3|.|TRBJ2-5
TGCGCCAGCAGCCAAGATCCCGTTTCAGGGACCCAGTACTTC
CASSQDPVSGTQYF
>few|TRBV29-1|TRBD2|TRBJ2-3
TGCAGCGCTACTAGCGGGAGCACAGATACGCAGTATTTT
CSATSGSTDTQYF
>few|TRBV28|.|TRBJ1-2
TGTGCCAGCAGCCCACCGGGCAGTAACTTTGGCTACACCTTC
CASSPPGSNFGYTF
>.|TRBV18|TRBD1|TRBJ1-5
TGTGCCAGCTCACGACAGGGAATCGGTAGCAATCAGCCCCAGCATTTT
CASSRQGIGSNQPQHF